This TCR beta chain is drawn from a study of T-cell memory formation after mild COVID-19. Overall study results and limits: Contracting CD4+ clones sat mainly in CM and EM; CD8+ in EMRA.

Turning to this clonotype: Its matching antigen is unknown.

V trimming: 4 bases; J trimming: 9 bases; junction bases outside the gene matches: 7. CDR3 length: 13 residues. Germline V gene data show CDR1 as SGHRS and CDR2 as YFSETQ. TCRdb independently ran MiXCR on the 5' RACE reads; one entry per CDR3 protein. The sample yields approximately 150,000 distinct CDR3 sequences, roughly 21% seen once. The rearrangement uses TRBV5-1 and TRBJ2-4; 7 nucleotides line up with TRBD1. The receptor comes from an adult woman who had mild COVID-19 (a few samples of this study predate the infection). Cell type and time point are not known. Sample: PBMCs or a T cell subset sorted from them (not recorded which). CDR3: CASSPLEGAIQYF. CDR3 sequence (DNA): TGCGCCAGCAGCCCCCTAGAGGGGGCCATTCAGTACTTC.